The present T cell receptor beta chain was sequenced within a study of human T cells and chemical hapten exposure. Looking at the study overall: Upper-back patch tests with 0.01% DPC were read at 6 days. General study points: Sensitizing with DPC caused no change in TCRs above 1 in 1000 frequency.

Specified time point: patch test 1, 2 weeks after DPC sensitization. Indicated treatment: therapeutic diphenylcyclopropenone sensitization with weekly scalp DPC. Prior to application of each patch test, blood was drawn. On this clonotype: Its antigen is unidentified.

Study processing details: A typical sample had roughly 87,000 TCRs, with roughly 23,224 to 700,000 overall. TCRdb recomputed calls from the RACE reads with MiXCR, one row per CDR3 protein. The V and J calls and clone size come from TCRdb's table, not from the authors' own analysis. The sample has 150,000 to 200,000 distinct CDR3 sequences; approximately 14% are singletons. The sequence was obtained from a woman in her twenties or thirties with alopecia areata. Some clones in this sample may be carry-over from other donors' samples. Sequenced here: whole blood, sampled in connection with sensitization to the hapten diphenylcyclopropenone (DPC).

The CDR3 here is CASNSPNGGYTF. The DNA for the CDR3 is TGCGCCAGCAATAGCCCGAACGGAGGCTACACCTTC. The chain links TRBV10-2 to TRBJ1-2; D is unresolved. Looked up from germline, CDR1 is WSHSY and CDR2 is SAAADI. The CDR3 sequence is 12 residues long. V dropped 7 bases and J dropped 8 bases, with 14 bases sitting between them.